Listed here are 21 T cell receptor beta chains from one sample, sequenced in a study of PD-L1 blockade in urothelial cancer. Repertoires were generated with immunoSEQ multiplex PCR, while TCRdb's copy carries only in-frame clones and drops some. The data show tens of thousands of clones, around 90% seen once. Described time point: pretreatment peripheral blood. The sample here was PBMCs, taken around atezolizumab (anti-PD-L1) treatment. The source is a man aged 65 to 79 with urothelial cancer.

The V gene is TRBV2, the J gene TRBJ2-2; D is possibly TRBD1 (5 bases). The germline V gene encodes CDR1 SNHLY and CDR2 FYNNEI. The CDR3 is 14 amino acids. Trimming cost V 6 bases and J 2 bases, with 10 bases left between them. CDR3 sequence reads: CASRSDTNTGELFF. In DNA, the CDR3 is TGTGCCAGCAGGTCGGACACTAACACCGGGGAGCTGTTTTTT.

This chain joins TRBV28 and TRBJ1-5; 9 bases agree with TRBD1. The germline V gene encodes CDR1 MDHEN and CDR2 SYDVKM. Trimming cost V 4 bases and J 0 bases; bases outside gene matches: 7. The CDR3 consists of 17 residues. The CDR3 region is CASSYAGTGNSNQPQHF. The CDR3, as DNA: TGTGCCAGCAGTTATGCCGGGACAGGGAATAGCAATCAGCCCCAGCATTTT. Supplemented by reference TRBV28 and TRBJ1-5, the full variable domain reads DVKVTQSSRYLVKRTGEKVFLECVQDMDHENMFWYRQDPGLGLRLIYFSYDVKMKEKGDIPEGYSVSREKKERFSLILESASTNQTSMYLCASSYAGTGNSNQPQHFGDGTRLSIL.

The chain recombines TRBV28 with TRBJ1-5; 9 nucleotides match TRBD1. The germline gives CDR1 MDHEN, CDR2 SYDVKM. CDR3 length: 14 residues. V lost 5 bases and J lost 4; bases outside the gene matches: 3. The CDR3 nucleotides read TGTGCCAGCAGTCCTGGGACAGGGAATCAGCCCCAGCATTTT. Residues: CASSPGTGNQPQHF.

The gene calls are TRBV2 and TRBJ2-1, with TRBD1 identical over 7 bases. Unmatched junction bases numbered 9, after V lost 7 bases and J lost 3 bases. Germline V gene lookup returns CDR1 SNHLY and CDR2 FYNNEI. This CDR3 contains 15 residues. CDR3: CASKLEGADYNEQFF. DNA for the CDR3: TGTGCCAGCAAGCTAGAGGGGGCTGACTACAATGAGCAGTTCTTC. The full variable domain, in which reference TRBV2 and TRBJ2-1 provide the parts outside the CDR3, is EPEVTQTPSHQVTQMGQEVILRCVPISNHLYFYWYRQILGQKVEFLVSFYNNEISEKSEIFDDQFSVERPDGSNFTLKIRSTKLEDSAMYFCASKLEGADYNEQFFGPGTRLTVL.

This clone was detected only once. The genes are TRBV2 and TRBJ1-5; 10 bases fit TRBD1. CDR1 is SNHLY, CDR2 FYNNEI, per germline. The CDR3 loop spans 15 amino acids. Trimming removed 5 bases from V and 12 bases from J; junction bases left unmatched: 13. The CDR3 spells CASSKGDRGRGRQHF. The CDR3 DNA reads as TGTGCCAGCAGTAAGGGAGACAGGGGGCGCGGTCGCCAGCATTTT.

V is TRBV27 and J is TRBJ2-7; D is undetermined. Deletions cut 3 bases from V and 1 base from J, with 7 bases between. This CDR3 spans 13 amino acids. Germline CDR1 and CDR2: MNHEY and SMNVEV (reference sequence). CDR3 sequence reads: CASSFTSSYEQYF. The CDR3 coding sequence is TGTGCCAGCAGTTTCACGAGTTCCTACGAGCAGTACTTC.

The chain joins TRBV12-5 to TRBJ1-1; no definite D call. Germline V gene sequence: CDR1 LGHNT, CDR2 FRNRAP. This CDR3 contains 14 residues. Trimming took off 6 bases at V and 1 base at J, with 12 bases between the two ends. The CDR3 DNA reads TGTGCTAGTGGCCCGGACTTACAGAACACTGAAGCTTTCTTT. This sequence encodes CASGPDLQNTEAFF.

The chain links TRBV29-1 to TRBJ2-5; tentative D call: TRBD2 (7 bases). CDR1 and CDR2 from the germline V gene are SQVTM and ANQGSEA. The CDR3 contains 14 residues. The V and J ends lost 4 bases and 5 bases respectively, with 17 bases between them. CDR3 nucleotides: TGCAGCGTTGCGAAGATGGGGGGGCTGGAGACCCAGTACTTC. As protein: CSVAKMGGLETQYF.

This chain links TRBV5-5 with TRBJ2-3; 8 bases match TRBD2. Germline assignment: CDR1 SGHKS and CDR2 YYEKEE (reference sequence). V shed 1 base and J 7 bases; nucleotides not matched to a gene: 2. The CDR3 runs 13 residues. The CDR3 loop is CASSLKRENTQYF. The DNA of the CDR3 is TGTGCCAGCAGCTTGAAGCGGGAGAATACGCAGTATTTT.

This chain uses TRBV2 with TRBJ1-2; D is unresolved. CDR3 size: 14 residues. The germline CDR1 and CDR2 sequences are SNHLY and FYNNEI. Trimming pared 4 bases from V and 0 bases from J, leaving 9 bases between. In DNA form, the CDR3 reads TGTGCCAGCAGTGTTGGGCAGGCTAACTATGGCTACACCTTC. Protein product: CASSVGQANYGYTF.

The chain joins TRBV28 to TRBJ1-2; D is ambiguous. Trimming shortened V by 3 bases and J by 1 base, and 6 bases separated the two germline ends. The germline V gene encodes CDR1 MDHEN and CDR2 SYDVKM. CDR3 length: 13 residues. CDR3 nucleotides: TGTGCCAGCAGTTTGTACGGTAACTATGGCTACACCTTC. The encoded protein is CASSLYGNYGYTF.

V gene TRBV11-2 combines with J gene TRBJ2-7; tentative D call: TRBD2 (6 bases). The V gene lost 1 base and the J gene lost 6 bases, with 10 bases spanning the gap. In germline, CDR1 is SGHAT, CDR2 FQNNGV. The CDR3 runs 13 residues. This CDR3 reads CASSLGRVGEQYF. The CDR3 DNA reads as TGTGCCAGCAGCTTAGGGAGGGTAGGCGAGCAGTACTTC. Looking up the rest from reference TRBV11-2 and TRBJ2-7 gives the full variable domain: EAGVAQSPRYKIIEKRQSVAFWCNPISGHATLYWYQQILGQGPKLLIQFQNNGVVDDSQLPKDRFSAERLKGVDSTLKIQPAKLEDSAVYLCASSLGRVGEQYFGPGTRLTVT.

The chain employs TRBV2 and TRBJ2-2; 9 nucleotides line up with TRBD1. Germline CDR1 is SNHLY and CDR2 is FYNNEI. The J segment lost 5 bases and the V segment lost 5 bases, leaving 6 bases of the junction unmatched. The CDR3 spans 15 residues. CDR3 loop: CASSYRGLGTGELFF. For the CDR3, the DNA is TGTGCCAGCAGTTACAGGGGGCTCGGGACCGGGGAGCTGTTTTTT. Looking up the rest from reference TRBV2 and TRBJ2-2 gives the full variable domain: EPEVTQTPSHQVTQMGQEVILRCVPISNHLYFYWYRQILGQKVEFLVSFYNNEISEKSEIFDDQFSVERPDGSNFTLKIRSTKLEDSAMYFCASSYRGLGTGELFFGEGSRLTVL.

V is TRBV14 and J is TRBJ2-1; 8 bases are a match to TRBD2. V was pared by 5 bases and J by 5 bases, with 8 bases of the junction left unmatched. Germline-derived CDR1 and CDR2 are SGHDN and FVKESK. This CDR3 comprises 15 residues. For the CDR3, the DNA is TGTGCCAGCAGCTCACTAGCGGATTACCACAATGAGCAGTTCTTC. This encodes CASSSLADYHNEQFF.

This chain uses TRBV5-5 with TRBJ2-2; D is unclear. Germline V gene data show CDR1 as SGHKS and CDR2 as YYEKEE (reference sequence). V shed 2 bases and J shed 3 bases, with 8 bases lying between them. The length of the CDR3 is 14 residues. As DNA, the CDR3 is TGTGCCAGCAGCTTCTGGGCCGACACCGGGGAGCTGTTTTTT. Translation: CASSFWADTGELFF.

The rearrangement uses TRBV5-1 and TRBJ2-7; D remains ambiguous. V shed 3 bases and J shed 4 bases, with 11 bases lying between them. The CDR3 has 13 residues. Germline CDR1 and CDR2: SGHRS and YFSETQ. The CDR3 spells CASSSPNAYEQYF. CDR3 in DNA: TGCGCCAGCAGCTCCCCGAATGCGTACGAGCAGTACTTC.

This chain uses TRBV25-1 with TRBJ1-5; D might be TRBD1 (5 bases). The V end lost 1 base, the J end lost 5 bases, and 12 bases lay between the germline ends. Germline V lookup: CDR1 MGHDK, CDR2 SYGVNS. This CDR3 has 15 amino acids. The CDR3 DNA reads as TGTGCCAGCAGTGAATCCAGGGAGGGACATCAGCCCCAGCATTTT. It translates to CASSESREGHQPQHF.

The chain uses TRBV7-9 and TRBJ2-1; 8 positions agree with TRBD2. The CDR3 totals 15 residues. With V trimmed by 5 bases and J by 9 bases, 12 bases remained unmatched. The germline V gene has CDR1 SEHNR and CDR2 FQNEAQ (reference sequence). The CDR3 region is CASSPSGTSGGEQFF. The CDR3 DNA is TGTGCCAGCAGCCCATCCGGGACTAGTGGCGGTGAGCAGTTCTTC.

V and J are TRBV11-1 and TRBJ2-3; 10 bases match TRBD2. The CDR3 length is 18 residues. The V gene end was trimmed by 4 bases and the J gene end by 4 bases; junction bases not matched to a gene: 14. Looked up from germline, CDR1 is SGHAT and CDR2 is FQDESV (reference sequence). The CDR3 DNA is TGTGCCAGCAGCTCTCGACGGGGGGCTAGCGGGAGAGCAGATACGCAGTATTTT. Translating it yields CASSSRRGASGRADTQYF.

This chain connects TRBV6-5 to TRBJ1-4; D is uncertain. The CDR3 is 15 residues long. V lost 6 bases, J lost 0 bases, and 11 bases lay in between. Germline CDR1 MNHEY, CDR2 SVGAGI. This CDR3 is CASRLAAATNEKLFF. The CDR3 nucleotides read TGTGCCAGCAGATTGGCGGCTGCAACTAATGAAAAACTGTTTTTT.

The gene calls are TRBV28 and TRBJ2-2, with D perhaps TRBD2 (6 bases). The CDR3 has 15 residues. With 3 bases removed from V and 7 bases from J, the gap between germline ends came to 15 bases. CDR1 MDHEN and CDR2 SYDVKM come from the germline V gene. CDR3 residues: CASSFVGGGVGELFF. CDR3 coding DNA: TGTGCCAGCAGTTTCGTGGGAGGAGGGGTCGGGGAGCTGTTTTTT.